One sample yielded the 25 T cell receptor beta chains listed below, sequenced in a study of OX40 agonist ivuxolimab in advanced cancers. Libraries were prepared by immunoSEQ multiplex PCR; TCRdb keeps only in-frame clonotypes and omits some of them. This repertoire shows 80,000 to 100,000 clones, around 87% found once; its top ten account for over 0.3%. The source was CD4+ or CD8+ T cells sorted from blood, collected in a trial of the OX40 agonist ivuxolimab. Every receptor here comes from an adult with an advanced solid tumor such as melanoma, head and neck, liver or kidney cancer.

This clone was counted between two and nine times. The rearrangement uses TRBV6-1 and TRBJ1-5; possible D gene TRBD1, 5 bases. The CDR3 extends over 12 amino acids. Trimming left V 5 bases short and J 6 bases short, with 8 bases between. Germline V CDR1 and CDR2: MNHNS, SASEGT. CDR3 in amino acids: CASSMRGQPQHF. The CDR3 DNA reads TGTGCCAGCAGTATGAGGGGTCAGCCCCAGCATTTT.

The sample holds many counts of this clone. The CDR3 DNA reads TGTGCCAGCAGCCAAGATGGGTCCAGGGGATACGGCTACACCTTC. It encodes CASSQDGSRGYGYTF. The chain uses TRBV4-2 and TRBJ1-2, with D possibly TRBD1 on 6 matching bases. Germline V CDR1 and CDR2: LGHNA, YNFKEQ. V lost 0 bases and J lost 8, with 16 bases in between. The CDR3 runs to 15 residues.

This clone has a handful of counts. The chain is built from TRBV7-8 and TRBJ2-1; 10 bases map to TRBD2. Per the germline V gene, CDR1 is SGHVS and CDR2 is FQNEAQ. Unmatched junction bases numbered 7, after V lost 5 bases and J lost 0 bases. The CDR3 totals 17 residues. The CDR3 spells CASSPPGLADSYNEQFF. CDR3 nucleotides: TGTGCCAGCAGCCCCCCCGGACTAGCGGACTCCTACAATGAGCAGTTCTTC.

The chain uses TRBV6-5 and TRBJ1-2; no firm D call. V lost 4 bases and J lost 3, with 3 bases in between. Germline loops: CDR1 MNHEY, CDR2 SVGAGI. The CDR3 has 11 amino acids. CDR3: CASSSYYGYTF. DNA of the CDR3: TGTGCCAGCAGTTCCTACTATGGCTACACCTTC.

This clone has a single count. The chain uses TRBV19 and TRBJ1-3, with D possibly being TRBD1 (6 bases). Germline V lookup: CDR1 LNHDA, CDR2 SQIVND (reference sequence). The CDR3 runs to 15 residues. The V end was cut by 4 bases, the J end by 4 bases, with 14 bases between. The CDR3, as DNA: TGTGCCAGTAGTACCCCGACAGGAGCGGGAAACACCATATATTTT. Translating gives CASSTPTGAGNTIYF.

This clone was seen only once. The rearrangement links TRBV19 to TRBJ1-2, with TRBD1 matching 8 bases. CDR1 LNHDA and CDR2 SQIVND come from the germline V gene (reference sequence). This CDR3 is built from 14 residues. V was clipped by 7 bases and J by 4 bases; unmatched bases: 8. The CDR3 region is CASIDRGGSYGYTF. In DNA form, the CDR3 reads TGTGCCAGTATTGACAGGGGAGGTAGCTATGGCTACACCTTC.

The chain employs TRBV19 and TRBJ1-1; 7 nucleotides line up with TRBD1. This CDR3 is built from 14 residues. With V trimmed by 0 bases and J by 6 bases, 4 bases remained unmatched. Germline CDR1 is LNHDA and CDR2 is SQIVND (reference sequence). The CDR3 nucleotides are TGTGCCAGTAGTATAGATCCTCAGGGGGCTGAAGCTTTCTTT. Protein: CASSIDPQGAEAFF.

The genes are TRBV15 and TRBJ1-6; TRBD1 aligns across 7 bases. The CDR3 is 20 residues long. V dropped 0 bases and J dropped 6; count of bases not matched to a gene: 17. From germline, CDR1 is LNHNV and CDR2 YYDKDF (reference sequence). The CDR3 DNA is TGTGCCACCAGCAGAGATCCGCAACAGGGGATAGGAGTTGGTAATTCACCCCTCCACTTT. Protein product: CATSRDPQQGIGVGNSPLHF.

The V and J genes are TRBV7-2 and TRBJ2-1; tentatively, D is TRBD1 (6 bases). Trimming pared 6 bases from V and 7 bases from J, leaving 10 bases between. Germline CDR1 reads SGHTA; CDR2 reads FQGNSA. This CDR3 region has 12 residues. This CDR3 is CASRLQGNEQFF. The CDR3 DNA is TGTGCCAGCAGACTACAGGGTAATGAGCAGTTCTTC.

V and J are TRBV7-2 and TRBJ2-5; D is ambiguous. V was shortened by 1 base and J by 2 bases, with 14 bases between the two germline ends. In germline, CDR1 is SGHTA, CDR2 FQGNSA. CDR3 length: 16 residues. The CDR3 sequence: CASSLDSSRRQETQYF. The CDR3 coding sequence is TGTGCCAGCAGCTTAGACAGTTCGAGACGGCAAGAGACCCAGTACTTC.

This chain links TRBV11-2 with TRBJ1-2; D may be TRBD1 (5 bases). Germline CDR1 SGHAT, CDR2 FQNNGV. This CDR3 spans 15 amino acids. V was cut by 4 bases and J by 5 bases, with 17 bases left in between. CDR3 coding DNA: TGTGCCAGCAGCTCCGGGCCCGGCGGGGGATATGGCTACACCTTC. Translating gives CASSSGPGGGYGYTF.

The V gene is TRBV6-1, the J gene TRBJ2-5; 7 bases are a match to TRBD1. The DNA end is more similar to TRBJ2-7, so the J call may be wrong. Per the germline V gene, CDR1 is MNHNS and CDR2 is SASEGT. CDR3 length: 14 amino acids. In DNA form, the CDR3 reads TGTGCCAGTCTCGGGGCTAGGGGGCGCTCCGAGCAGTACTTC. It specifies CASLGARGRSEQYF.

DNA of the CDR3: TGTGCCAGCACCCCTAAGATGAACACTGAAGCTTTCTTT. Translating it yields CASTPKMNTEAFF. This chain links TRBV5-6 with TRBJ1-1; D ambiguous. From germline, CDR1 is SGHDT and CDR2 YYEEEE. V shed 6 bases and J shed 0 bases, with 9 bases lying between them. CDR3 length equals 13 residues.

The chain recombines TRBV4-1 with TRBJ1-3; TRBD1 agrees at 12 bases. Germline V gene data show CDR1 as MGHRA and CDR2 as YSYEKL. Unmatched junction bases numbered 11, after V lost 1 base and J lost 4 bases. This CDR3 has 19 amino acids. This CDR3 reads CASSQGSSGTGGSGNTIYF. In nucleotides, the CDR3 is TGCGCCAGCAGCCAAGGATCATCCGGGACAGGGGGCTCAGGAAACACCATATATTTT.

The chain links TRBV11-2 to TRBJ1-2; 8 positions match TRBD1. Germline V CDR1 and CDR2: SGHAT, FQNNGV. The CDR3 is 16 residues long. The trim removed 2 bases at V and 2 bases at J, leaving 7 bases unmatched. CDR3 loop: CASSLHRGKINYGYTF. The CDR3 region has the DNA TGTGCCAGCAGCTTACACAGGGGGAAAATAAACTATGGCTACACCTTC.

This sequence joins TRBV6-5 and TRBJ2-7; TRBD1 matches at 8 bases. The V gene end was trimmed by 6 bases and the J gene end by 6 bases; junction bases not matched to a gene: 10. CDR3 length: 14 residues. In germline, CDR1 is MNHEY, CDR2 SVGAGI. In nucleotides, the CDR3 is TGTGCCAGCAGCTCTAACACAGGGGGAGGCGAGCAGTACTTC. It encodes CASSSNTGGGEQYF.

The chain combines TRBV11-2 with TRBJ2-7, with D perhaps TRBD1 (5 bases). CDR1 and CDR2 (germline): SGHAT, FQNNGV. The V gene lost 2 bases and the J gene lost 2 bases, with 13 bases spanning the gap. The CDR3 consists of 15 residues. The DNA of the CDR3 is TGTGCCAGCAGCTTATGGGGCCAGGGCACCTACGAGCAGTACTTC. It encodes CASSLWGQGTYEQYF.

The chain couples TRBV2 to TRBJ1-5, with D hard to call. There are 16 residues in the CDR3. V was clipped by 1 base and J by 2 bases, with 12 bases between them. CDR1 and CDR2 from the germline V gene are SNHLY and FYNNEI. The CDR3: CASSEDQARGNQPQHF. The CDR3 DNA reads as TGTGCCAGCAGTGAAGACCAGGCACGAGGCAATCAGCCCCAGCATTTT.

The rearrangement uses TRBV7-9 and TRBJ2-7, with 9 positions matching TRBD1. The CDR3 is made up of 14 amino acids. V dropped 1 base and J dropped 7; count of bases not matched to a gene: 5. CDR1 is SEHNR and CDR2 is FQNEAQ in the germline V gene (reference sequence). The CDR3 here is CASSLGDRVREQYF. The CDR3 DNA reads as TGTGCCAGCAGCTTAGGGGACAGGGTGAGGGAGCAGTACTTC.

V is TRBV7-2 and J is TRBJ2-5; a weak D match, TRBD1 (6 bases). This CDR3 has 13 residues. Trimming left V 5 bases short and J 2 bases short, with 9 bases between. The germline V gene encodes CDR1 SGHTA and CDR2 FQGNSA. This chain's CDR3 is CASSVTGQETQYF. In nucleotides, the CDR3 is TGTGCCAGCAGCGTAACAGGGCAAGAGACCCAGTACTTC.

The chain combines TRBV7-6 with TRBJ2-7, with 10 positions matching TRBD2. Looked up from germline, CDR1 is SGHVS and CDR2 is FNYEAQ. The ends lost 0 bases at V and 4 bases at J; junction bases unmatched: 12. The CDR3 runs 18 residues. The CDR3 DNA is TGTGCCAGCAGCTTAGCGCAAAGCGGGGGGGCTAAACTTTACGAGCAGTACTTC. This sequence encodes CASSLAQSGGAKLYEQYF.

The DNA for the CDR3 is TGCGCCAGCAGTGAGGCGCAGGTGGATTTTCAGCCCCAGCATTTT. It encodes CASSEAQVDFQPQHF. The rearrangement uses TRBV10-2 and TRBJ1-5; no clear D. Germline CDR1 is WSHSY and CDR2 is SAAADI. The V end lost 2 bases, the J end lost 6 bases, and 14 bases lay between the germline ends. The length of the CDR3 is 15 residues.

V usage is TRBV6-6 and J usage is TRBJ2-5; unclear D gene. This CDR3 contains 15 residues. CDR1 and CDR2 from the germline V gene are MNHNY and SVGAGI (reference sequence). With 0 bases removed from V and 0 bases from J, the gap between germline ends came to 8 bases. The CDR3 here is CASSYSPLYQETQYF. The CDR3 region has the DNA TGTGCCAGCAGTTACTCCCCGCTTTACCAAGAGACCCAGTACTTC.

The gene calls are TRBV19 and TRBJ2-1, with D possibly being TRBD2 (6 bases). Germline V lookup: CDR1 LNHDA, CDR2 SQIVND (reference sequence). V lost 7 bases to trimming and J lost 7 bases, with 20 bases between them. The CDR3 covers 15 residues. CDR3 in amino acids: CASTMGRSLLNEQFF. For the CDR3, the DNA is TGTGCCAGTACAATGGGGAGGTCCCTTTTGAATGAGCAGTTCTTC. The full variable domain, its missing parts supplied by reference TRBV19 and TRBJ2-1, is DGGITQSPKYLFRKEGQNVTLSCEQNLNHDAMYWYRQDPGQGLRLIYYSQIVNDFQKGDIAEGYSVSREKKESFPLTVTSAQKNPTAFYLCASTMGRSLLNEQFFGPGTRLTVL.

The rearrangement links TRBV11-2 to TRBJ1-1; D is unresolved. Germline CDR1 and CDR2: SGHAT and FQNNGV. Deletions cut 1 base from V and 1 base from J, with 4 bases between. This CDR3 spans 13 amino acids. The CDR3 is CASSLVKNTEAFF. CDR3 bases: TGTGCCAGCAGCTTAGTAAAGAACACTGAAGCTTTCTTT.